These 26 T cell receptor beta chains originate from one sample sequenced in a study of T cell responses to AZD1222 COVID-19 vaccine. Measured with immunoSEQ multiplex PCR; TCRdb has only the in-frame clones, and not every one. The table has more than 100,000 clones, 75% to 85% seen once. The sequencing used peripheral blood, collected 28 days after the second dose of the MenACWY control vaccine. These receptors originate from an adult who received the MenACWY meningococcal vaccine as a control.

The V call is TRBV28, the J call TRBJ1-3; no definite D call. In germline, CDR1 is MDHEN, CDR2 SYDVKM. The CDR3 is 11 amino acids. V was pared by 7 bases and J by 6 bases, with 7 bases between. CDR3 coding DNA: TGTGCCAGCACCGGGGTAAACACCATATATTTT. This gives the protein CASTGVNTIYF.

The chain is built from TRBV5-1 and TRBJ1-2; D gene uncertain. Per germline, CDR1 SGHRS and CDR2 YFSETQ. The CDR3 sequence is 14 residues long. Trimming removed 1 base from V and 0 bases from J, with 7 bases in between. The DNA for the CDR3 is TGCGCCAGCAGCTTGCGGACCGCTAACTATGGCTACACCTTC. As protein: CASSLRTANYGYTF.

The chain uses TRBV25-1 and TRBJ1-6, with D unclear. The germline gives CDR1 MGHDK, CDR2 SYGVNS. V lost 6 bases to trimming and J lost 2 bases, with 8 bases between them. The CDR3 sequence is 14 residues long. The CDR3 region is CASSPHAYNSPLHF. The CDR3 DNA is TGTGCCAGCAGCCCGCATGCCTATAATTCACCCCTCCACTTT.

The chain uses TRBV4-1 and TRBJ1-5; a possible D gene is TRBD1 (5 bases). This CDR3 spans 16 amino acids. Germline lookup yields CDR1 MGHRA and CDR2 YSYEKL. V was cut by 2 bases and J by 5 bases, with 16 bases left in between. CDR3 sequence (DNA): TGCGCCAGCAGCCAACTACGTGGGGGATATGATCAGCCCCAGCATTTT. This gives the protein CASSQLRGGYDQPQHF.

The CDR3 sequence: CAWSLPLGGTEAFF. For the CDR3, the DNA is TGTGCCTGGAGTCTTCCGCTCGGGGGCACTGAAGCTTTCTTT. The chain has TRBV30 and TRBJ1-1, with D possibly TRBD1 on 5 matching bases. V lost 2 bases and J lost 4, with 14 bases in between. The CDR3 contains 14 residues. The V gene's germline CDR1 is GTSNPN and CDR2 SVGIG (reference sequence).

The CDR3 protein is CSVATGNTEAFF. The CDR3 bases are TGCAGCGTTGCCACAGGGAACACTGAAGCTTTCTTT. The chain has TRBV29-1 and TRBJ1-1; a possible D gene is TRBD1 (5 bases). The germline V and J ends were trimmed by 4 bases and 1 base, with 7 bases remaining between them. The V gene's germline CDR1 is SQVTM and CDR2 ANQGSEA. CDR3 length: 12 amino acids.

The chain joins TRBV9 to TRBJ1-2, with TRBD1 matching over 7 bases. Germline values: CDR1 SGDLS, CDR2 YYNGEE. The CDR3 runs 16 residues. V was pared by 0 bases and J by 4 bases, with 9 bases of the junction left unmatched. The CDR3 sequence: CASSVDPRQGFYGYTF. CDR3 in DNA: TGTGCCAGCAGCGTAGATCCTCGACAGGGATTCTATGGCTACACCTTC.

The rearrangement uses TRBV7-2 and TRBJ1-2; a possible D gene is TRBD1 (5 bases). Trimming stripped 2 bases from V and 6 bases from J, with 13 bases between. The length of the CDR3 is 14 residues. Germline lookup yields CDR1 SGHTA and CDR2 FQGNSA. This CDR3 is CASSLTGRGDGYTF. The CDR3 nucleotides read TGTGCCAGCAGCTTAACGGGGCGGGGTGATGGCTACACCTTC.

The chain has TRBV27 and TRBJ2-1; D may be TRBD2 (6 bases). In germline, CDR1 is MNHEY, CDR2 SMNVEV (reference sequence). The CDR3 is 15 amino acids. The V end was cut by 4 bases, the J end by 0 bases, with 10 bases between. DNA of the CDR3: TGTGCCAGCAGTTCAACTAGCCTCTCCTACAATGAGCAGTTCTTC. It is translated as CASSSTSLSYNEQFF.

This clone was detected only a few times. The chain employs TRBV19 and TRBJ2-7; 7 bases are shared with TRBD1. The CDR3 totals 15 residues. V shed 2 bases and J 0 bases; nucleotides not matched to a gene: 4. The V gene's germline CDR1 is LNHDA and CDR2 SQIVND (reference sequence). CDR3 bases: TGTGCCAGTAGTATACCAGGGGACAGCTCCTACGAGCAGTACGTC. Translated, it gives CASSIPGDSSYEQYV.

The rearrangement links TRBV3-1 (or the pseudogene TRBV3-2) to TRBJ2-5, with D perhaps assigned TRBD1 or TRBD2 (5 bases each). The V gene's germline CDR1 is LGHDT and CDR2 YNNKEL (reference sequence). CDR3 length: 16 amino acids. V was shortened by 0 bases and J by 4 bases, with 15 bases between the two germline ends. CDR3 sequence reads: CASSQDGAGRRETQYF. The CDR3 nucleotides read TGTGCCAGCAGCCAAGACGGGGCAGGTCGGCGAGAGACCCAGTACTTC.

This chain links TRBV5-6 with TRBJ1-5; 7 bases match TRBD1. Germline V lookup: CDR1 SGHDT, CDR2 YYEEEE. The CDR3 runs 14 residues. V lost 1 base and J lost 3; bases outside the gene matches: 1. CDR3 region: CASSLTGVNQPQHF. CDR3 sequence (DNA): TGTGCCAGCAGCTTGACAGGGGTCAATCAGCCCCAGCATTTT.

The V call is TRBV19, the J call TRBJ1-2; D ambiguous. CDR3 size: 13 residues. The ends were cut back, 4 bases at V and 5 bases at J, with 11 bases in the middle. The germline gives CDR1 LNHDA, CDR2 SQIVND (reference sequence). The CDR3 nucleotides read TGTGCCAGTAGTAATCCGGTCCGGTATGGCTACACCTTC. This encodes CASSNPVRYGYTF.

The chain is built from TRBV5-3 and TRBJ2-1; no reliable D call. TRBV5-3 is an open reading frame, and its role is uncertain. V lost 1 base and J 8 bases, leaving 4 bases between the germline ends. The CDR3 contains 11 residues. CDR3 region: CARSLSHEQFF. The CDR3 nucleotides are TGTGCCAGAAGCTTGAGCCATGAGCAGTTCTTC.

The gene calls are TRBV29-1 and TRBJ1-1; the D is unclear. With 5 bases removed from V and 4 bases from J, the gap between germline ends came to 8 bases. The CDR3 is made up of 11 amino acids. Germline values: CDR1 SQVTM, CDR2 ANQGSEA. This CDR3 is CSVYGSTEAFF. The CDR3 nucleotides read TGCAGCGTTTATGGTAGCACTGAAGCTTTCTTT. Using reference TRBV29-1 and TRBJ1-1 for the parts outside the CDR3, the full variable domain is SAVISQKPSRDICQRGTSLTIQCQVDSQVTMMFWYRQQPGQSLTLIATANQGSEATYESGFVIDKFPISRPNLTFSTLTVSNMSPEDSSIYLCSVYGSTEAFFGQGTRLTVV.

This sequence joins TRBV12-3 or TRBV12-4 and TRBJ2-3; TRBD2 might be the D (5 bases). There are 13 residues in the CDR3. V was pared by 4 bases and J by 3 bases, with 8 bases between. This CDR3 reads CASSSPGTDTQYF. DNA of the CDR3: TGTGCCAGCAGTTCCCCGGGAACAGATACGCAGTATTTT.

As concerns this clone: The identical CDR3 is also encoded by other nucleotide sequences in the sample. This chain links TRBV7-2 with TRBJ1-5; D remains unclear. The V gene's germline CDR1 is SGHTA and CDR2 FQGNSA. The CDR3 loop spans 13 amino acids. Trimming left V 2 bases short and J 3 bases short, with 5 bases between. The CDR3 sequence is CASSLIDNQPQHF. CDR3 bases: TGTGCCAGCAGCTTAATAGACAATCAGCCCCAGCATTTT.

Here the CDR3 reads CASSSTQLPEAFF. The DNA of the CDR3 is TGTGCCAGCAGTTCAACGCAGTTGCCTGAAGCTTTCTTT. V is TRBV6-6 and J is TRBJ1-1; no reliable D call. The CDR3 loop spans 13 amino acids. Trimming pared 4 bases from V and 6 bases from J, leaving 12 bases between. Germline V gene lookup returns CDR1 MNHNY and CDR2 SVGAGI (reference sequence).

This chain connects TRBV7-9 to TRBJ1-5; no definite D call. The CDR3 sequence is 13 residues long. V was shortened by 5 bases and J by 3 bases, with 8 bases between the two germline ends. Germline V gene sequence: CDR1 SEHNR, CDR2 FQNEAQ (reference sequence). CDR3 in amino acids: CASSTYNNQPQHF. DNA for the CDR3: TGTGCCAGCAGCACTTACAACAATCAGCCCCAGCATTTT.

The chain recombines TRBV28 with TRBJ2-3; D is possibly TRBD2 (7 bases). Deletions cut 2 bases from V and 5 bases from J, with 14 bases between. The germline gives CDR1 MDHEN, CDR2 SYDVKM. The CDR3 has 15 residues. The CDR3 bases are TGTGCCAGCAGTTTAGCTCGGGGGGCGGTAGATACGCAGTATTTT. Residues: CASSLARGAVDTQYF.

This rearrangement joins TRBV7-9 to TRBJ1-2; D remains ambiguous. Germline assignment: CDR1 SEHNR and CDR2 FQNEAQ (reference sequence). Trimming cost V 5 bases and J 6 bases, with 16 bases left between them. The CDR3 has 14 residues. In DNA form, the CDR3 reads TGTGCCAGCAGCCTGGAGCTCGACGGTCATGGCTACACCTTC. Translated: CASSLELDGHGYTF.

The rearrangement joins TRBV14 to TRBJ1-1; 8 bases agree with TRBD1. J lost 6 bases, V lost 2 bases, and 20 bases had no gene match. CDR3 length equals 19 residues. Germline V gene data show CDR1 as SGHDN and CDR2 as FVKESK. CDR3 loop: CASSQLPGGRGRGVAEAFF. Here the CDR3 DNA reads TGTGCCAGCAGCCAACTCCCAGGGGGCAGGGGTAGAGGGGTCGCTGAAGCTTTCTTT.

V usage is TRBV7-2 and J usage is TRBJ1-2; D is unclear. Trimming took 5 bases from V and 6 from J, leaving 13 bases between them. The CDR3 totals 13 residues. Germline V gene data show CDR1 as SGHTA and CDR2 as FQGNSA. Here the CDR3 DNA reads TGTGCCAGCAGCACCAGGTTGAGGGATGGCTACACCTTC. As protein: CASSTRLRDGYTF.

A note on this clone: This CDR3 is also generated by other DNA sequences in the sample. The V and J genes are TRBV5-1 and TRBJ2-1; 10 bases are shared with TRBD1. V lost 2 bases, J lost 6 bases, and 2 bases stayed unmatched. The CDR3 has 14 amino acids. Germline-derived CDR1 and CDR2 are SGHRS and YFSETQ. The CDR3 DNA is TGCGCCAGCAGCTTCCGGGACAGGGGCAATGAGCAGTTCTTC. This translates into CASSFRDRGNEQFF.

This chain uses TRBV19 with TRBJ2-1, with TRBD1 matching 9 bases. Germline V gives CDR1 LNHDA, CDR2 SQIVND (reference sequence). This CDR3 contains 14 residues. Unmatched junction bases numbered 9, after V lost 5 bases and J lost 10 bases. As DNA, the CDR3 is TGTGCCAGTAGTTCTCCGGGACAGGGTGGGGAGCAGTTCTTC. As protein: CASSSPGQGGEQFF.

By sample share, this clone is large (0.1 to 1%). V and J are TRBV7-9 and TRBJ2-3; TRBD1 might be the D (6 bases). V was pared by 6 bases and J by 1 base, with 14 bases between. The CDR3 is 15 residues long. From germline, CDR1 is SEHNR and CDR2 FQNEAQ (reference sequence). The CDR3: CASSHQGKGTDTQYF. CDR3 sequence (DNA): TGTGCCAGCAGTCACCAGGGGAAAGGCACAGATACGCAGTATTTT.